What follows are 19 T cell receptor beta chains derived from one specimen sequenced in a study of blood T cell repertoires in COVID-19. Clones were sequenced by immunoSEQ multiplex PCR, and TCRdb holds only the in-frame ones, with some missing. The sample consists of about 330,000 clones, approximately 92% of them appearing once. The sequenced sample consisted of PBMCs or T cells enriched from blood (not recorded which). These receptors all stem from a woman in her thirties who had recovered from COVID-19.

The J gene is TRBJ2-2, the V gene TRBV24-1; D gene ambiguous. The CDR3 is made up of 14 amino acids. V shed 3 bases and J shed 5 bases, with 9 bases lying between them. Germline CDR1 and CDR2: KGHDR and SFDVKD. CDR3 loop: CATSDPATTGELFF. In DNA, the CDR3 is TGTGCCACCAGTGATCCCGCTACTACCGGGGAGCTGTTTTTT.

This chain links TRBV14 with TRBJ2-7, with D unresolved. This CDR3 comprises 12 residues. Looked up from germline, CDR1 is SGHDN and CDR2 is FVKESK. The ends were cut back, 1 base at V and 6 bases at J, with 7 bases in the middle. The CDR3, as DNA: TGTGCCAGCAGCCAAGGGTCCAGCGAGCAGTACTTC. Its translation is CASSQGSSEQYF.

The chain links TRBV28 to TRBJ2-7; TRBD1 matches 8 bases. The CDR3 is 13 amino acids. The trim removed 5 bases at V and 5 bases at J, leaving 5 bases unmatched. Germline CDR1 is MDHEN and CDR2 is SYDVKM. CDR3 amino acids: CASSPVQGDEQYF. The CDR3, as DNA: TGTGCCAGCAGTCCTGTACAGGGGGACGAGCAGTACTTC.

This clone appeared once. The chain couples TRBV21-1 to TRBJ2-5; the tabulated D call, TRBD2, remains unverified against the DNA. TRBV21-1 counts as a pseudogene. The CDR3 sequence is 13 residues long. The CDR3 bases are TGTGCCAGCAGCAACCGGGACCAAGAGACCCAGTACTTC. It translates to CASSNRDQETQYF.

CDR3: CASSYGDRRNYGYTF. CDR3 nucleotide sequence: TGTGCCAGCAGTTACGGGGACAGGAGAAACTATGGCTACACCTTC. The gene calls are TRBV6-6 and TRBJ1-2; 8 bases agree with TRBD1. V was pared by 2 bases and J by 2 bases, with 4 bases of the junction left unmatched. CDR1 and CDR2 from the germline V gene are MNHNY and SVGAGI (reference sequence). CDR3 length: 15 amino acids.

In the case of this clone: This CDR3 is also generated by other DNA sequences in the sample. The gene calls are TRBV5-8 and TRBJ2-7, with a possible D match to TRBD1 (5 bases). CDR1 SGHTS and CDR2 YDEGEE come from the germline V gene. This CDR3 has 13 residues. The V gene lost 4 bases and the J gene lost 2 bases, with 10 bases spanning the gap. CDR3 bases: TGTGCCAGCAGCCCAAGACAGACCTACGAGCAGTACTTC. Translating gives CASSPRQTYEQYF. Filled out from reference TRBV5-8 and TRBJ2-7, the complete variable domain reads EAGVTQSPTHLIKTRGQQATLRCSPISGHTSVYWYQQALGLGLQFLLWYDEGEERNRGNFPPRFSGRQFPNYSSELNVNALELEDSALYLCASSPRQTYEQYFGPGTRLTVT.

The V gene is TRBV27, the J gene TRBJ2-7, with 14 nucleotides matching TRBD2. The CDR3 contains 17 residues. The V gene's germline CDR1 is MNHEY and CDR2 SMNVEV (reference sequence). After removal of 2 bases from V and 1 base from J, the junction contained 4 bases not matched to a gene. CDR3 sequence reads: CASSLGTSGSYSYEQYF. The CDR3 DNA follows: TGTGCCAGCAGTTTAGGGACTAGCGGGAGTTATTCCTACGAGCAGTACTTC.

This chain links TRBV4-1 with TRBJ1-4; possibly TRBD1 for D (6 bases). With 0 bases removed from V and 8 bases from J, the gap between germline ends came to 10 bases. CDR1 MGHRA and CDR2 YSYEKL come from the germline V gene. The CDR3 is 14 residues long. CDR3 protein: CASSQDWGTEKLFF. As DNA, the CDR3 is TGCGCCAGCAGCCAAGATTGGGGGACAGAAAAACTGTTTTTT.

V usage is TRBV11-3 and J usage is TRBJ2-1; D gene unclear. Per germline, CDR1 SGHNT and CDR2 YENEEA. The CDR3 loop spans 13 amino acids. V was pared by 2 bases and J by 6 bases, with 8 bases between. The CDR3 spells CASSLSPFNEQFF. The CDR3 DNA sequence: TGTGCCAGCAGCTTATCTCCCTTCAATGAGCAGTTCTTC.

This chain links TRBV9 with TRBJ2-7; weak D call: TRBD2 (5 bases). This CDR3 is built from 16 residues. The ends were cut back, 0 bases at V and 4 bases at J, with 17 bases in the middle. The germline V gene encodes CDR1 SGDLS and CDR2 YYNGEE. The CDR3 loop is CASSVVGKSTFYEQYF. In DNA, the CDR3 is TGTGCCAGCAGCGTAGTCGGGAAGAGCACCTTTTACGAGCAGTACTTC.

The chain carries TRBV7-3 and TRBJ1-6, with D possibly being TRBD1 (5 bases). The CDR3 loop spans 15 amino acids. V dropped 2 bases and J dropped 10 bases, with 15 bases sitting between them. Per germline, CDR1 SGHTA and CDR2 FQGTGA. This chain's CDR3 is CASSLAGGVGSPLHF. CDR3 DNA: TGTGCCAGCAGCTTAGCCGGGGGAGTTGGCTCACCCCTCCACTTT.

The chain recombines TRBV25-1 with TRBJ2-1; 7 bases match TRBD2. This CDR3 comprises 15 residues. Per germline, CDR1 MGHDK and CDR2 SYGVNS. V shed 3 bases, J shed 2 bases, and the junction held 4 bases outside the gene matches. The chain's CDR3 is CASSDKRDTYNEQFF. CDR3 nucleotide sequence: TGTGCCAGCAGTGATAAGCGGGATACCTACAATGAGCAGTTCTTC.

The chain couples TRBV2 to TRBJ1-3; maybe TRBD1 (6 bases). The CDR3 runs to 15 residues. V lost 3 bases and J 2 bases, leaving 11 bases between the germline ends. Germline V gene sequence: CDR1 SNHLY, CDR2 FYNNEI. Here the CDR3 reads CASSEMGHPGNTIYF. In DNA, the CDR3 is TGTGCCAGCAGTGAGATGGGACACCCTGGAAACACCATATATTTT.

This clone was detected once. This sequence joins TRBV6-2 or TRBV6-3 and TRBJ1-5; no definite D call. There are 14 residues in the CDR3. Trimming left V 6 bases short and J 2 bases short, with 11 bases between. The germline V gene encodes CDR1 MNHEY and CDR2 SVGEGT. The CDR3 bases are TGTGCCAGCAGCCCCCAATCGGGCAATCAGCCCCAGCATTTT. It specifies CASSPQSGNQPQHF.

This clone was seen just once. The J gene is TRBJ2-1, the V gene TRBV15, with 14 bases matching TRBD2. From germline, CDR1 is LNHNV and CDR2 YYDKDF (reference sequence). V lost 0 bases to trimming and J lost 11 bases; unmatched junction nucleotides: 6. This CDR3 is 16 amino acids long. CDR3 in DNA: TGTGCCACCAGCAGAGACCGGGGGACTAGCGGGAGTAAGCAGTTCTTC. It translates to CATSRDRGTSGSKQFF.

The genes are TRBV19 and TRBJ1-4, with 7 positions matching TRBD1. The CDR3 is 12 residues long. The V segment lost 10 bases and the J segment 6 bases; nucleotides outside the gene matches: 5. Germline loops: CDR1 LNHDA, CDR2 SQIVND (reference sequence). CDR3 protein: CATRDSYEKLFF. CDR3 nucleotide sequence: TGTGCCACCCGGGACAGTTATGAAAAACTGTTTTTT.

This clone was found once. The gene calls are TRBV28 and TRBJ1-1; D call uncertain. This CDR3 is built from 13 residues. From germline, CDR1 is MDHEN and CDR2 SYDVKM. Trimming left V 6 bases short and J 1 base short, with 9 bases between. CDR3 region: CASRITRNTEAFF. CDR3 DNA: TGTGCCAGCAGGATAACTAGGAACACTGAAGCTTTCTTT.

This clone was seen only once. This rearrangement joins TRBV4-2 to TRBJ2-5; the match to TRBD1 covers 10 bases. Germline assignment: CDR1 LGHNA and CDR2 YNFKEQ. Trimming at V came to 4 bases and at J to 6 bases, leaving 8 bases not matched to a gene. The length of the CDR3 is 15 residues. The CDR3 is CASSRGTGAGKTQYF. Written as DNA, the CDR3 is TGTGCCAGCAGCCGCGGGACAGGGGCTGGGAAGACCCAGTACTTC.

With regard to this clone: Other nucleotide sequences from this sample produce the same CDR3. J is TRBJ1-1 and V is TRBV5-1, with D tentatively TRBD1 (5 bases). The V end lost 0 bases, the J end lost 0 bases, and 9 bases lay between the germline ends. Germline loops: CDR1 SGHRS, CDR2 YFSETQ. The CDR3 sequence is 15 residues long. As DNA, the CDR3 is TGCGCCAGCAGCTTGGGTGCAGGGATGAACACTGAAGCTTTCTTT. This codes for CASSLGAGMNTEAFF.